This TCR beta chain was sequenced during a study of a mutant IDH1 vaccine in newly diagnosed glioma. Study as a whole: Scheduled for weeks 1, 3, 5, 7, 11, 15, 19 and 23, eight vaccinations were given to patients. Investigators started vaccination 4-6 weeks after radiotherapy alone, or with temozolomide cycles. Patients got radiotherapy, temozolomide, or both beforehand, and most got both.

The time point was: week 23, last vaccination. Alongside topical imiquimod, each dose of vaccine comprised 300 ug of mutant IDH1 20-mer peptide. The V gene's germline CDR1 is LNHDA and CDR2 SQIVND (reference sequence). V lost 5 bases and J 10 bases, leaving 11 bases between the germline ends. The CDR3 spans 11 residues. This clone has a handful of counts. The antigen is undetermined. TCRdb's table, derived via immunoSEQ multiplex PCR, lists solely in-frame clones and lacks some. The table records about 72,000 clones, over 75% of them present only once. The sample consisted of PBMCs, taken from a glioma patient whose treatment included an IDH1 peptide vaccine. The V gene is TRBV19, the J gene TRBJ1-1; possible D gene TRBD1, 6 bases. This clonotype was sampled from a man in his late teens or twenties with glioma. DNA of the CDR3: TGTGCCAGTAGTGTACCAGGGGTAGCTTTCTTT. As protein: CASSVPGVAFF.